The 17 T cell receptor beta chains presented below share a single source sample, sequenced in a study of T cell changes during pregnancy in multiple sclerosis. TCRdb keeps only in-frame clones here, not all; method: immunoSEQ multiplex PCR. The data hold 15,000 or so clones, with approximately 83% observed a single time. Here the sequenced sample was CD8+ T cells from peripheral blood mononuclear cells, taken in the first trimester of pregnancy. These receptors were collected from a female donor with multiple sclerosis, enrolled in a pregnancy study.

The chain links TRBV4-1 to TRBJ1-2; D call uncertain. This CDR3 is built from 16 residues. Germline assignment: CDR1 MGHRA and CDR2 YSYEKL. V dropped 1 base and J dropped 6 bases, with 18 bases sitting between them. The CDR3 loop reads CASSQAITLQAHGYTF. In nucleotides, the CDR3 is TGCGCCAGCAGCCAAGCCATTACACTCCAGGCCCATGGCTACACCTTC.

CDR3 region: CASSLGRDQPQHF. The CDR3 DNA follows: TGTGCCAGCAGCTTAGGGCGGGATCAGCCCCAGCATTTT. The chain recombines TRBV7-8 with TRBJ1-5; the D is unclear. The germline V and J ends were trimmed by 1 base and 5 bases, with 6 bases remaining between them. The germline V gene encodes CDR1 SGHVS and CDR2 FQNEAQ. The CDR3 is 13 amino acids.

V and J are TRBV28 and TRBJ2-1; 11 nucleotides agree with TRBD2. CDR1 and CDR2 (germline): MDHEN, SYDVKM. V dropped 6 bases and J dropped 0; count of bases not matched to a gene: 10. This CDR3 region has 18 residues. The CDR3 DNA is TGTGCCAGCAGGGTCCTGGGGCTAGCGGGAGGCTCCTACAATGAGCAGTTCTTC. Translation: CASRVLGLAGGSYNEQFF. Drawing the rest from reference TRBV28 and TRBJ2-1, the complete variable domain is DVKVTQSSRYLVKRTGEKVFLECVQDMDHENMFWYRQDPGLGLRLIYFSYDVKMKEKGDIPEGYSVSREKKERFSLILESASTNQTSMYLCASRVLGLAGGSYNEQFFGPGTRLTVL.

The chain has TRBV7-6 and TRBJ2-7, with unresolved D. Germline V CDR1 and CDR2: SGHVS, FNYEAQ. The V end lost 1 base, the J end lost 3 bases, and 7 bases lay between the germline ends. This CDR3 has 13 residues. The CDR3: CASSLGRDYEQYF. In DNA form, the CDR3 reads TGTGCCAGCAGCTTAGGCCGCGACTACGAGCAGTACTTC.

The CDR3 here is CASSLGTVGYEQYF. DNA for the CDR3: TGTGCCAGCAGTTTAGGGACAGTGGGCTACGAGCAGTACTTC. V usage is TRBV27 and J usage is TRBJ2-7; 7 bases match TRBD1. Germline V gene sequence: CDR1 MNHEY, CDR2 SMNVEV (reference sequence). This CDR3 has 14 residues. The trim removed 2 bases at V and 3 bases at J, leaving 4 bases unmatched.

The gene calls are TRBV6-1 and TRBJ2-7, with 9 bases lining up with TRBD1. The CDR3 covers 15 residues. The V segment lost 3 bases and the J segment 3 bases; nucleotides outside the gene matches: 6. Germline CDR1 MNHNS, CDR2 SASEGT. CDR3 loop: CASSERGTGSYEQYF. Written as DNA, the CDR3 is TGTGCCAGCAGTGAGAGGGGGACAGGGAGCTACGAGCAGTACTTC.

The V gene is TRBV7-9, the J gene TRBJ1-1, with D possibly TRBD1 on 6 matching bases. Trimming removed 3 bases from V and 1 base from J, with 12 bases in between. Germline V gives CDR1 SEHNR, CDR2 FQNEAQ (reference sequence). The CDR3 runs 15 residues. The CDR3 region is CASSFRGGGNTEAFF. CDR3 DNA: TGTGCCAGCAGCTTTAGGGGGGGTGGGAACACTGAAGCTTTCTTT.

In its sample, this clone was seen once. This sequence joins TRBV29-1 and TRBJ1-4; TRBD1 aligns across 12 bases. Looked up from germline, CDR1 is SQVTM and CDR2 is ANQGSEA. This CDR3 contains 16 residues. The V gene end was trimmed by 7 bases and the J gene end by 6 bases; junction bases not matched to a gene: 12. CDR3: CSALRDRGPGDEKLFF. The CDR3 DNA follows: TGCAGCGCCCTCCGGGACAGGGGGCCAGGGGATGAAAAACTGTTTTTT.

V usage is TRBV27 and J usage is TRBJ2-7, with 14 bases fitting TRBD2. Germline V gene lookup returns CDR1 MNHEY and CDR2 SMNVEV (reference sequence). The CDR3 consists of 16 residues. The V and J ends lost 2 bases and 6 bases, in that order; junction bases with no gene match: 6. The CDR3 nucleotides read TGTGCCAGCAGTTTAGAACAGGGACTAGCGGGAGTCGAGCAGTACTTC. The encoded protein is CASSLEQGLAGVEQYF.

The rearrangement uses TRBV2 and TRBJ1-3; TRBD1 aligns across 9 bases. The CDR3 totals 17 residues. CDR1 SNHLY and CDR2 FYNNEI come from the germline V gene. Trimming took 8 bases from V and 0 from J; bases not matched to a gene: 11. The CDR3, as DNA: TGTGCCAGCCGAAATCCGGGACAGGGTAACTCTGGAAACACCATATATTTT. Encoded protein: CASRNPGQGNSGNTIYF.

By sample fraction, this clone is medium-sized. V is TRBV9 and J is TRBJ2-7, with unresolved D. Trimming stripped 3 bases from V and 7 bases from J, with 11 bases between. The CDR3 totals 12 residues. Germline V CDR1 and CDR2: SGDLS, YYNGEE. The CDR3 loop reads CASSGPGGEQYF. In nucleotides, the CDR3 is TGTGCCAGCAGCGGGCCAGGTGGGGAGCAGTACTTC.

The CDR3 spells CASSSSPGQSYEQYF. CDR3 nucleotides: TGTGCCAGCAGTTCAAGTCCGGGACAATCCTACGAGCAGTACTTC. This chain uses TRBV5-4 with TRBJ2-7; a possible D gene is TRBD1 (6 bases). CDR3 size: 15 residues. V shed 5 bases and J shed 1 base, with 16 bases lying between them. CDR1 and CDR2 (germline): SGHNT, YYREEE (reference sequence).

V gene TRBV28 combines with J gene TRBJ1-5; TRBD1 agrees at 9 bases. Germline V lookup: CDR1 MDHEN, CDR2 SYDVKM. Trimming took 3 bases from V and 0 from J; bases not matched to a gene: 9. This CDR3 is 18 amino acids long. The CDR3: CASSLYGTGIYSNQPQHF. In DNA form, the CDR3 reads TGTGCCAGCAGTTTGTACGGGACAGGGATTTATAGCAATCAGCCCCAGCATTTT.

CDR3 protein: CASSIDLTGEGTGELFF. CDR3 DNA: TGTGCCAGTAGTATCGACCTGACAGGGGAGGGAACCGGGGAGCTGTTTTTT. The V gene is TRBV19, the J gene TRBJ2-2; possibly TRBD1 for D (8 bases). V was shortened by 3 bases and J by 5 bases, with 19 bases between the two germline ends. This CDR3 has 17 amino acids. Germline V gene sequence: CDR1 LNHDA, CDR2 SQIVND (reference sequence).

V and J are TRBV30 and TRBJ1-5; possible D gene TRBD1, 6 bases. This CDR3 has 15 residues. Germline CDR1 is GTSNPN and CDR2 is SVGIG (reference sequence). V dropped 1 base and J dropped 4 bases, with 14 bases sitting between them. In nucleotides, the CDR3 is TGTGCCTGGAGTGAGCCTACCGGACAGAATCAGCCCCAGCATTTT. Translation gives CAWSEPTGQNQPQHF. Looking up the rest from reference TRBV30 and TRBJ1-5 gives the full variable domain: SQTIHQWPATLVQPVGSPLSLECTVEGTSNPNLYWYRQAAGRGLQLLFYSVGIGQISSEVPQNLSASRPQDRQFILSSKKLLLSDSGFYLCAWSEPTGQNQPQHFGDGTRLSIL.

J is TRBJ2-3 and V is TRBV4-1, with 7 nucleotides matching TRBD2. With 1 base clipped from V and 1 base from J, the junction kept 2 bases outside the gene matches. CDR3 size: 15 residues. Looked up from germline, CDR1 is MGHRA and CDR2 is YSYEKL. CDR3 DNA: TGCGCCAGCAGCCAAGGGGCGGGAGGCACAGATACGCAGTATTTT. This gives the protein CASSQGAGGTDTQYF.

CDR3 region: CAIAGVDGDTEAFF. The CDR3 DNA reads TGTGCCATCGCCGGGGTGGACGGGGACACTGAAGCTTTCTTT. The gene calls are TRBV10-3 and TRBJ1-1; no reliable D call. CDR1 is ENHRY, CDR2 SYGVKD, per germline. CDR3 length: 14 residues. Trimming removed 8 bases from V and 3 bases from J, with 16 bases in between.